These T cell receptor beta chains were read from a single sample in a study of blood T cell repertoires in COVID-19. Produced via immunoSEQ multiplex PCR; TCRdb's table is partial and in-frame only. The data contain hundreds of thousands of clones, about 83% of them singletons. Sequenced input: peripheral blood. The receptors originated from a man at least 80 years old with acute or convalescent COVID-19. Both conserved end residues are part of each CDR3. The D gene is left open where the match is weak. Clone size appears in some rows only: once, few, many, or a class for an expanded clone.

j_call v_call d_call clone_size cdr3_nt cdr3_aa
TRBJ2-7 TRBV19 - - TGTGCCAGCAGTAACACCTACGAGCAGTACTTC CASSNTYEQYF
TRBJ2-7 TRBV27 TRBD1 - TGTGCCAGCAGTCCTGGACAGGGCTACGAGCAGTACTTC CASSPGQGYEQYF
TRBJ1-1 TRBV29-1 - - TGCAGCGTCTGCCAGGGTACGGACACTGAAGCTTTCTTT CSVCQGTDTEAFF
TRBJ2-5 TRBV6-5 - - TGTGCCAGCCTGGGGCCTACTCAAGAGACCCAGTACTTC CASLGPTQETQYF
TRBJ1-2 TRBV7-8 TRBD1 - TGTGCCAGCAGCATACAGGGGAACTATGGCTACACCTTC CASSIQGNYGYTF
TRBJ1-4 TRBV7-9 - - TGTGCCAGCAGCTTACAGGGTTCCCTCACTAATGAAAAACTGTTTTTT CASSLQGSLTNEKLFF
TRBJ2-2 TRBV10-3 TRBD2 - TGTGCCATCAGCCCGGGACTAAACACCGGGGAGCTGTTTTTT CAISPGLNTGELFF
TRBJ1-6 TRBV11-2 - - TGTGCCAGCAGCTTAGGTGGGGCTAATTCACCCCTCCACTTT CASSLGGANSPLHF
TRBJ2-1 TRBV19 TRBD1 - TGTGCCAGTAGTGTGACAGGGGGGGAGGAGCAGTTCTTC CASSVTGGEEQFF
TRBJ2-1 TRBV24-1 TRBD1 - TGTGCCACCAGCAGGGGGCCTCCCTACAATGAGCAGTTCTTC CATSRGPPYNEQFF
TRBJ1-6 TRBV5-6 TRBD1 - TGTGCCAGCAGCTTGGAGGGGGGCAGGGGGATTTCACCCCTCCACTTT CASSLEGGRGISPLHF
TRBJ2-1 TRBV7-8 - - TGTGCCAGCATACCCGCCTACGGGGGTTCCTACAATGAGCAGTTCTTC CASIPAYGGSYNEQFF
TRBJ2-5 TRBV28 TRBD2 - TGTGCCAGCGGTCTTTTAGCGGGACAAGGGAAGACCCAGTACTTC CASGLLAGQGKTQYF
TRBJ1-2 TRBV5-1 - - TGCGCCAGCAGCCCCGAATCTGGGCCAGGGGTTTATGGCTACACCTTC CASSPESGPGVYGYTF
TRBJ1-5 TRBV6-2/TRBV6-3 - - TGTGCCAGCAGTTACCCTCTGCAGCCCCAGCATTTT CASSYPLQPQHF
TRBJ1-5 TRBV21-1 - - TGTGCCAGCAGCAAAGCGCAAGGACAGGGGCCAAGGAGTAGGTGTCAGCCCCAGCATTTT CASSKAQGQGPRSRCQPQHF
TRBJ2-7 TRBV19 TRBD1 - TGTGCCAGTAGCTTAGACACAGGGGCTAGCTCCTACGAGCAGTACTTC CASSLDTGASSYEQYF
TRBJ1-1 TRBV27 - once TGTGCCAGCAGTTTCAGGGAAGGGACTGAAGCTTTCTTT CASSFREGTEAFF
TRBJ2-3 TRBV5-1 TRBD1 - TGCGCCAGCAGGTCGGGACAGGGCACAGATACGCAGTATTTT CASRSGQGTDTQYF
TRBJ2-3 TRBV6-1 - - TGTGCCAGCAGTGAACTCCCAGGGTTCACAGATACGCAGTATTTT CASSELPGFTDTQYF
TRBJ2-7 TRBV23-1 - few TGCGCCAGCAGTCAGGGTGTTAGGCGGCAACACGAGCAGTACTTC CASSQGVRRQHEQYF
TRBJ2-5 TRBV7-2 - - TGTGCCAGCAGCCTGGGGGCGTTAGAGACCCAGTACTTC CASSLGALETQYF
TRBJ2-7 TRBV3-1/TRBV3-2 - - TGTGCCAGCAGCCAAGTAGAAGGGGTAGGCGAGCAGTACTTC CASSQVEGVGEQYF
TRBJ2-7 TRBV7-2 - - TGTGCCAGCAGCCTCATGGGCGGGTCCAGCTCCTACGAGCAGTACTTC CASSLMGGSSSYEQYF
TRBJ1-4 TRBV9 - - TGTGCCAGCCTAACTACAGGGTATTATGAAAAACTGTTTTTT CASLTTGYYEKLFF
TRBJ1-1 TRBV9 - - TGTGCCAGCAGAGTGGGCCCTGCACACACTGAAGCTTTCTTT CASRVGPAHTEAFF
TRBJ1-1 TRBV18 TRBD1 - TGTGCCAGCTCACCACTCGGACAGGGGAAAGCTTTCTTT CASSPLGQGKAFF
TRBJ1-3 TRBV19 - - TGTGCCAGTAGTGGGGCAGTCTCTGGAAACACCATATATTTT CASSGAVSGNTIYF
TRBJ1-1 TRBV19 - - TGTGCCAGTAGTCGGCAGGGGTATCCGAACACTGAAGCTTTCTTT CASSRQGYPNTEAFF
TRBJ1-5 TRBV3-1/TRBV3-2 - - TGTGCCAGCAGCCAAGGCAGGGTGGGACAGCCCCAGCATTTT CASSQGRVGQPQHF
TRBJ1-2 TRBV6-1 - - TGTGCCAGCAGTGAATATGCGGCAGGGCAGTACGGTATCTATGGCTACACCTTC CASSEYAAGQYGIYGYTF
TRBJ2-5 TRBV5-1 - once TGCGCCAGCAGCCCGGACTACCCCGGGAGCAACTTTCCAGAGACCCAGTACTTC CASSPDYPGSNFPETQYF
TRBJ2-5 TRBV7-9 TRBD1 - TGTGCCAGCAGCAGCCGCCGGACAGGGGGCCAAGAGACCCAGTACTTC CASSSRRTGGQETQYF
TRBJ2-2 TRBV19 - few TGTGCCAGCCGAGAACAGGTCGCGAACACCGGGGAGCTGTTTTTT CASREQVANTGELFF
TRBJ2-7 TRBV5-1 TRBD1 few TGCGCCAGCAGCGACCGGACAGGGAGTACCTACGAGCAGTACTTC CASSDRTGSTYEQYF
TRBJ1-5 TRBV7-8 - - TGTGCCAGCAGCCTGACGGGGGTCTGGGATCAGCCCCAGCATTTT CASSLTGVWDQPQHF
TRBJ2-1 TRBV2 TRBD1 - TGTGCCAGCAGTTTCGACAGGGGAGGCCTTAATGAGCAGTTCTTC CASSFDRGGLNEQFF
TRBJ1-2 TRBV24-1 - - TGTGCCACCAGTGGGGGCCTCCTTGATGGCTACACCTTC CATSGGLLDGYTF
TRBJ1-5 TRBV6-5 - - TGTGCCTGCAAACGGGATAGCAATCAGCCCCAGCATTTT CACKRDSNQPQHF
TRBJ2-5 TRBV7-9 TRBD2 - TGTGCCAGCAGCTTGATGGGTCTTAGCGGGGGACAAGAGACCCAGTACTTC CASSLMGLSGGQETQYF
TRBJ2-2 TRBV5-1 TRBD1 - TGCGCCAGCAGCTCGACAGGGGGCACTGGCACCGGGGAGCTGTTTTTT CASSSTGGTGTGELFF
TRBJ2-3 TRBV5-6 TRBD1 - TGTGCCAGCAGCTACGGACAGGAAGGCACAGATACGCAGTATTTT CASSYGQEGTDTQYF
TRBJ1-2 TRBV12-5 TRBD1 - TGTGCTAGTGGTTTGGAGACAGGGATTGGCTACACCTTC CASGLETGIGYTF
TRBJ1-1 TRBV5-5 TRBD1 - TGTGCCAGCAGCTTGGGGACAGGGGGTTGGGACACTGAAGCTTTCTTT CASSLGTGGWDTEAFF
TRBJ1-6 TRBV28 - few TGTGCCAGCAGTTTTCAGGCATCACCCCTCCACTTT CASSFQASPLHF
TRBJ2-4 TRBV30 - - TGTGCCTGGAGTGCTGAAGCGGGCCCCAAAAACATTCAGTACTTC CAWSAEAGPKNIQYF